These 20 T cell receptor beta chains share one sample of origin, sequenced in a study of beta chain features in type 1 diabetes. General study findings and limits: Type 1 diabetes patients had moderately but significantly shorter TCRB CDR3s in all four CD4+ subsets.

The sequenced template was cDNA made from the entire isolated RNA. The repertoire was sequenced with immunoSEQ multiplex PCR; TCRdb's copy has only in-frame clones and lacks some. The sample has around 20,000 clones, roughly 69% seen once; the top ten hold around 4%. These receptors' targets are unknown. The sample taken for sequencing was Tregs from blood. The source of these receptors is a young man with type 1 diabetes.

This clone has just one count. The chain employs TRBV5-4 and TRBJ2-7; 7 bases agree with TRBD1. After removal of 4 bases from V and 2 bases from J, the junction contained 12 bases not matched to a gene. Looked up from germline, CDR1 is SGHNT and CDR2 is YYREEE (reference sequence). The CDR3 spans 16 residues. The CDR3: CASSPYPTGLTYEQYF. CDR3 bases: TGTGCCAGCAGCCCTTATCCGACAGGGTTAACCTACGAGCAGTACTTC.

The chain uses TRBV5-1 and TRBJ2-1, with D perhaps TRBD1 (5 bases). Germline CDR1 and CDR2: SGHRS and YFSETQ. Trimming removed 7 bases at V and 5 bases at J, with 10 bases between. The CDR3 runs 12 residues. The CDR3 DNA sequence: TGCGCCAGCCGCAGGGAAGACAATGAGCAGTTCTTC. This sequence encodes CASRREDNEQFF.

This chain links TRBV30 with TRBJ2-4; possible D gene TRBD1, 6 bases. Germline V gene lookup returns CDR1 GTSNPN and CDR2 SVGIG (reference sequence). V lost 0 bases and J 6 bases, leaving 6 bases between the germline ends. The CDR3 consists of 12 residues. The CDR3 DNA sequence: TGTGCCTGGAGTGTACAGGGAAACATTCAGTACTTC. Translation gives CAWSVQGNIQYF.

This clone showed up just a few times. The chain has TRBV19 and TRBJ2-1; 11 bases align to TRBD2. The ends lost 4 bases at V and 9 bases at J; junction bases unmatched: 11. CDR3 length equals 16 residues. Germline CDR1 reads LNHDA; CDR2 reads SQIVND (reference sequence). CDR3 DNA sequence: TGTGCCAGTAGTACACGGACTAGCGGGTCCGGAATTGAGCAGTTCTTC. Encoded protein: CASSTRTSGSGIEQFF.

The chain couples TRBV18 to TRBJ2-1, with D possibly matching TRBD2 (6 bases). The germline CDR1 and CDR2 sequences are KGHSH and LQKENI. The CDR3 covers 16 residues. The germline V and J ends were trimmed by 4 bases and 9 bases, with 22 bases remaining between them. This chain's CDR3 is CASSRPGTWAGVEQFF. DNA of the CDR3: TGTGCCAGCTCACGTCCCGGGACTTGGGCGGGCGTTGAGCAGTTCTTC.

The V gene is TRBV29-1, the J gene TRBJ2-2; 11 bases align to TRBD2. From germline, CDR1 is SQVTM and CDR2 ANQGSEA. J was trimmed by 2 bases and V by 7 bases; bases with no gene match: 6. There are 15 residues in the CDR3. The CDR3 nucleotides are TGCAGCGGCCTAGCGGGAGGCCTCAACACCGGGGAGCTGTTTTTT. It is translated as CSGLAGGLNTGELFF.

This rearrangement joins TRBV28 to TRBJ1-3, with D possibly TRBD1 on 5 matching bases. V was clipped by 6 bases and J by 5 bases, with 20 bases between them. The CDR3 has 16 residues. CDR1 and CDR2 from the germline V gene are MDHEN and SYDVKM. For the CDR3, the DNA is TGTGCCAGCAGGACTGCCGGACGGGCGGACAGAAACACCATATATTTT. Its protein product is CASRTAGRADRNTIYF. Full variable domain (rest looked up from reference TRBV28 and TRBJ1-3): DVKVTQSSRYLVKRTGEKVFLECVQDMDHENMFWYRQDPGLGLRLIYFSYDVKMKEKGDIPEGYSVSREKKERFSLILESASTNQTSMYLCASRTAGRADRNTIYFGEGSWLTVV.

The CDR3 DNA reads as TGTGCCAGCAGTTACTCGAGGGCGGGGGCAGGAGATACGCAGTATTTT. It translates to CASSYSRAGAGDTQYF. This chain uses TRBV6-6 with TRBJ2-3; TRBD2 might be the D (7 bases). The germline CDR1 and CDR2 sequences are MNHNY and SVGAGI (reference sequence). This CDR3 spans 16 amino acids. Deletions cut 0 bases from V and 5 bases from J, with 15 bases between.

This clone has just a few counts. The rearrangement joins TRBV28 to TRBJ1-1, with a tentative D call TRBD1 (5 bases). Trimming removed 3 bases at V and 7 bases at J, with 15 bases between. CDR1 is MDHEN and CDR2 is SYDVKM in the germline V gene. The length of the CDR3 is 14 residues. The CDR3 DNA reads as TGTGCCAGCAGTTTTTTCGGGGGTCCTGGTGAAGCTTTCTTT. Amino acids: CASSFFGGPGEAFF. Supplemented by reference TRBV28 and TRBJ1-1, the full variable domain reads DVKVTQSSRYLVKRTGEKVFLECVQDMDHENMFWYRQDPGLGLRLIYFSYDVKMKEKGDIPEGYSVSREKKERFSLILESASTNQTSMYLCASSFFGGPGEAFFGQGTRLTVV.

The V and J genes are TRBV5-5 and TRBJ2-5; D perhaps matches TRBD1 (5 bases). The CDR3 covers 13 residues. The germline V gene encodes CDR1 SGHKS and CDR2 YYEKEE (reference sequence). V lost 2 bases, J lost 1 base, and 6 bases lay in between. CDR3 nucleotides: TGTGCCAGCAGCTTTGACAGCCAAGAGACCCAGTACTTC. This gives the protein CASSFDSQETQYF.

In its sample, this clone is medium-sized. The chain recombines TRBV19 with TRBJ2-6; weak D call: TRBD1 (6 bases). The CDR3 contains 17 residues. Trimming shortened V by 3 bases and J by 0 bases, and 12 bases separated the two germline ends. Germline V lookup: CDR1 LNHDA, CDR2 SQIVND (reference sequence). CDR3 sequence: CASSISTGLSGANVLTF. CDR3 in DNA: TGTGCCAGTAGTATCAGCACAGGGCTCTCTGGGGCCAACGTCCTGACTTTC.

The chain has TRBV11-2 and TRBJ2-7, with 9 bases fitting TRBD2. This CDR3 has 15 residues. Germline lookup yields CDR1 SGHAT and CDR2 FQNNGV. J was trimmed by 0 bases and V by 4 bases; bases with no gene match: 4. Here the CDR3 reads CASSYRLAASYEQYF. The CDR3, as DNA: TGTGCCAGCAGCTATCGACTAGCGGCCTCCTACGAGCAGTACTTC.

The chain's CDR3 is CASSWGLVSDTQYF. CDR3 in DNA: TGTGCCAGCAGTTGGGGACTAGTTTCTGATACGCAGTATTTT. The chain links TRBV27 to TRBJ2-3; 8 nucleotides agree with TRBD2. This CDR3 has 14 residues. Germline trimming cut 4 bases from V and 6 bases from J; bases unmatched to any gene: 6. CDR1 and CDR2 (germline): MNHEY, SMNVEV (reference sequence).

This chain connects TRBV28 to TRBJ2-1, with 11 bases matching TRBD2. Germline V gene sequence: CDR1 MDHEN, CDR2 SYDVKM. Unmatched junction bases numbered 5, after V lost 4 bases and J lost 0 bases. This CDR3 has 17 amino acids. CDR3 sequence: CASSYPGTSGSYNEQFF. The CDR3, as DNA: TGTGCCAGCAGTTACCCTGGGACTAGCGGCTCCTACAATGAGCAGTTCTTC.

CDR3 in DNA: TGTGCCACCAGGTCTCTGGAGCATATCGGGGAGCTGTTTTTT. This gives the protein CATRSLEHIGELFF. This rearrangement joins TRBV15 to TRBJ2-2; D remains ambiguous. This CDR3 contains 14 residues. The V and J ends lost 6 bases and 7 bases respectively, with 15 bases between them. The germline V gene has CDR1 LNHNV and CDR2 YYDKDF (reference sequence).

The chain uses TRBV7-2 and TRBJ2-5; D ambiguous. The CDR3 totals 12 residues. V was shortened by 1 base and J by 4 bases, with 4 bases between the two germline ends. Germline V CDR1 and CDR2: SGHTA, FQGNSA. The CDR3 sequence is CASSLVAETQYF. CDR3 nucleotide sequence: TGTGCCAGCAGCTTAGTAGCAGAGACCCAGTACTTC.

The genes are TRBV9 and TRBJ2-5; 11 bases line up with TRBD2. Germline V gives CDR1 SGDLS, CDR2 YYNGEE. There are 15 residues in the CDR3. V was clipped by 1 base and J by 5 bases; unmatched bases: 4. CDR3 DNA sequence: TGTGCCAGCAGCGTAACTAGCGGGAGTTTCGAGACCCAGTACTTC. Its protein product is CASSVTSGSFETQYF. Based on the CDR3 plus reference TRBV9 and TRBJ2-5, the full variable domain is DSGVTQTPKHLITATGQRVTLRCSPRSGDLSVYWYQQSLDQGLQFLIQYYNGEERAKGNILERFSAQQFPDLHSELNLSSLELGDSALYFCASSVTSGSFETQYFGPGTRLLVL.

This chain connects TRBV6-1 to TRBJ1-1; D is unresolved. There are 13 residues in the CDR3. V was shortened by 5 bases and J by 6 bases, with 13 bases between the two germline ends. Looked up from germline, CDR1 is MNHNS and CDR2 is SASEGT. CDR3 loop: CASSSPRWPEAFF. DNA for the CDR3: TGTGCCAGCAGTTCCCCTCGATGGCCTGAAGCTTTCTTT.

The J gene is TRBJ1-4, the V gene TRBV30; D is possibly TRBD1 (5 bases). This CDR3 comprises 12 residues. Germline V gene lookup returns CDR1 GTSNPN and CDR2 SVGIG (reference sequence). Trimming took 5 bases from V and 5 from J, leaving 9 bases between them. The CDR3 DNA reads TGTGCCTGGGACAGCCTAAATGAAAAACTGTTTTTT. The encoded protein is CAWDSLNEKLFF.

CDR3 region: CASSRDWRGNYEQYF. The CDR3 DNA follows: TGTGCCAGCAGCCGCGATTGGCGGGGGAACTACGAGCAGTACTTC. The chain links TRBV7-2 to TRBJ2-7, with 7 bases matching TRBD2. Germline CDR1 SGHTA, CDR2 FQGNSA. V shed 5 bases and J 3 bases; nucleotides not matched to a gene: 10. The CDR3 is 15 amino acids.